The present entry profiles one TCR beta chain with its context. Sequencing used immunoSEQ multiplex PCR; TCRdb keeps in-frame clones, though not all of them. The repertoire holds 25,000 to 30,000 clones, with around 87% as singletons. This record comes from a study of lymphopenia after photon versus proton radiotherapy. The V gene lost 3 bases and the J gene lost 0 bases, with 6 bases spanning the gap. In germline, CDR1 is SGHTA, CDR2 FQGTGA. The length of the CDR3 is 14 residues. This sample comprised peripheral blood, obtained from a patient treated with proton-based radiotherapy. The chain links TRBV7-3 to TRBJ1-3; no clear D. The source is a woman aged 55-75 years with cholangiocarcinoma. Some clones in this sample may be carry-over from other donors' samples. The chain's CDR3 is CASSLVASGNTIYF. Written as DNA, the CDR3 is TGTGCCAGCAGCTTGGTAGCCTCTGGAAACACCATATATTTT.